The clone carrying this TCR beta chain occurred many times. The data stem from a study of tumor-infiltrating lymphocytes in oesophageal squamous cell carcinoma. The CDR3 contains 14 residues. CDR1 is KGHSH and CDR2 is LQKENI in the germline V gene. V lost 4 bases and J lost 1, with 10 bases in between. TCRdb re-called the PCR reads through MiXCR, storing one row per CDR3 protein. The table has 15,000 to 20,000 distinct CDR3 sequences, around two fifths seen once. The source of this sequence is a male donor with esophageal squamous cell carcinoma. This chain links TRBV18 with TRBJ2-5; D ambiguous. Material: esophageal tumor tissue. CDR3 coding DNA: TGTGCCAGCTCACGTCTCGGTGGCCAAGAGACCCAGTACTTC. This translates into CASSRLGGQETQYF.